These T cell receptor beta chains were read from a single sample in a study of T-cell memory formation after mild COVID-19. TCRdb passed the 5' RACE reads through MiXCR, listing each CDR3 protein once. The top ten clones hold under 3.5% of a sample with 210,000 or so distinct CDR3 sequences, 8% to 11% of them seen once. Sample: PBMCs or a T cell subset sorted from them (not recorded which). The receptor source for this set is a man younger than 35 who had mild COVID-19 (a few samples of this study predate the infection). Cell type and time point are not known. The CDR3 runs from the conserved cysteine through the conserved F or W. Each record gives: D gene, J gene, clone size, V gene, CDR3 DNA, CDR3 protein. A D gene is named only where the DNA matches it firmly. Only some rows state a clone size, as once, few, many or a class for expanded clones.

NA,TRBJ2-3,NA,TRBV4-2,TGTGCCAGCAGCCAAGATTCCGGCGCAGATACGCAGTATTTT,CASSQDSGADTQYF
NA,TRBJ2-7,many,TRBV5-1,TGCGCCAGCAGCTTGGTTGCAGGTAGCTCCTACGAGCAGTACTTC,CASSLVAGSSYEQYF
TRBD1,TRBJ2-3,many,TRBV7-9,TGTGCCAGCAGTCCTGTTGTTCGGAGACAGGGGTACGATACGCAGTATTTT,CASSPVVRRQGYDTQYF
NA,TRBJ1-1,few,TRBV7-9,TGTGCCAGCAGCGGGGGTGTGGACGGGGAAGCTTTCTTT,CASSGGVDGEAFF
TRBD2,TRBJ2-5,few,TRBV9,TGTGCCAGCAGCGTTGTAGCGGGGGGCCTATGTGGAGAGACCCAGTACTTC,CASSVVAGGLCGETQYF
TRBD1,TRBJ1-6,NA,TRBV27,TGTGCCAGCAGTGTCCAGGGGGCACGGAATTCACCCCTCCACTTT,CASSVQGARNSPLHF
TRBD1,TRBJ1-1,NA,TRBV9,TGTGCCAGCAGCACCAGGACAGGGCTAGAGGGCACTGAAGCTTTCTTT,CASSTRTGLEGTEAFF
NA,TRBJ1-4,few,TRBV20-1,TGCAGTGCTAGAACGCAGGTCAATAATGAAAAACTGTTTTTT,CSARTQVNNEKLFF
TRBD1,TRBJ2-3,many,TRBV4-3,TGCGCCAGCAGTCAGGACAGGGGCACAGATACGCAGTATTTT,CASSQDRGTDTQYF
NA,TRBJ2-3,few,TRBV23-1,TGCGCCAGCAGTCGGTACAGGACGAGCACAGATACGCAGTATTTT,CASSRYRTSTDTQYF
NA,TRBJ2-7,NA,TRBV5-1,TGCGCCAGCGGAAGTGGGGCCAGGGCCCTGTCCTTGGACGAGCAGTACTTC,CASGSGARALSLDEQYF
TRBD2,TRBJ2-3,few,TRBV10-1,TGCGCCAGCAGTGAGTCTCGGGGGGGGGTATCTACGCAGTATTTT,CASSESRGGVSTQYF
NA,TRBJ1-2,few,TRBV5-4,TGTGCCAGCAGCTTCTCCAGGGCTGCCGGCTACACCTTC,CASSFSRAAGYTF
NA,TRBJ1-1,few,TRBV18,TGTGCCAGCTCACCGTTCGAGGAGAACACTGAAGCTTTCTTT,CASSPFEENTEAFF
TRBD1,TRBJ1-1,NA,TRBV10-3,TGTGCCTTAACGACAGGGGTGAACACTGAAGCTTTCTTT,CALTTGVNTEAFF
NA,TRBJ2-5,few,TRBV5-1,TGCGCCAGCAGCTTGACAGGACGGGAAGAGACCCAGTACTTC,CASSLTGREETQYF
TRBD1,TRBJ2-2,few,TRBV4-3,TGCGCCAGCAGCCAAGGACAGGGGGCGACCTTCCGCACCGGGGAGCTGTTTTTT,CASSQGQGATFRTGELFF
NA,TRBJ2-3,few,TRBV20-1,TGCAGTGCGAGAGAAGGGACCTACGCAGATACGCAGTATTTT,CSAREGTYADTQYF
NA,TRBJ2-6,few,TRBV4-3,TGCGCCAGCAGCCAAGATATACTGGGCTCTGGGGCCAACGTCCTGACTTTC,CASSQDILGSGANVLTF
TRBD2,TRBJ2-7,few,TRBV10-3,TGTGCCATCGGGACTAGCGGCACCTACGAGCAGTACTTC,CAIGTSGTYEQYF
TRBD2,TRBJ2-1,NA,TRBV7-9,TGTGCCAGCAGTCTTGGGGAGGGATCCTACAATGAGCAGTTCTTC,CASSLGEGSYNEQFF
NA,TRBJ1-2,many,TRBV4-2,TGTGCCAGCAGCCGAGCATCCGGGGGGCAAGGCGGCTACACCTTC,CASSRASGGQGGYTF
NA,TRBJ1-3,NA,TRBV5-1,TGCGCCAGCAGCTTTGTTGGCCGAGACTCTGGAAACACCATATATTTT,CASSFVGRDSGNTIYF
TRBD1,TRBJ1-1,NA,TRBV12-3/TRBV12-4,TGTGCCAGCAGGTTCCTGGACAGGGACACTGAAGCTTTCTTT,CASRFLDRDTEAFF
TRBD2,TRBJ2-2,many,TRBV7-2,TGTGCCAGCAGCCCCAGGCCGACTAGCGGGGCTTGGGGCGGGGAGCTGTTTTTT,CASSPRPTSGAWGGELFF
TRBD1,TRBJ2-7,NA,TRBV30,TGTGCCTGGAACAGGGGCACTACCTACGAGCAGTACTTC,CAWNRGTTYEQYF
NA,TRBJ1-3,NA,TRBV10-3,TGTGCCATCAGTGGAGGTAATCGGTTGGACACCATATATTTT,CAISGGNRLDTIYF
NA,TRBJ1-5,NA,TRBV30,TGTGCCTGGAGTGGGGGGGGCTCTTTAAATCAGCCCCAGCATTTT,CAWSGGGSLNQPQHF
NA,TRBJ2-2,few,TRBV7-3,TGTGCCAGCAACCCCGGTAGCGGGGAGCTGTTTTTT,CASNPGSGELFF
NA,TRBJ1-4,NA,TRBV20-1,TGCAGTGCTCCTGGAGGGGCGCAGGGTAATGAAAAACTGTTTTTT,CSAPGGAQGNEKLFF
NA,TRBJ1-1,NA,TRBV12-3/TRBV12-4,TGTGCCAGCAGTTTGCGGGACCCTACCCGGGGAGCTTTCTTT,CASSLRDPTRGAFF
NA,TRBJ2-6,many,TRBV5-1,TGCGCCAGCAGCTTGGGAGGCGGTGGGGCCAACGTCCTGACTTTC,CASSLGGGGANVLTF
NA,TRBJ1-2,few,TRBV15,TGTGCCACCAGCACGCTTAACTATGGCTACACCTTC,CATSTLNYGYTF
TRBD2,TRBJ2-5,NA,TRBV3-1,TGTGCCAGCAGCCCGCTGGGGACTAGCGGGGGGGAGACCCAGTACTTC,CASSPLGTSGGETQYF
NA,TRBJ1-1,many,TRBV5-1,TGCGCCAGCAGCTTGAGGCCGATGAACACTGAAGCTTTCTTT,CASSLRPMNTEAFF
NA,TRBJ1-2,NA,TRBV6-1,TGTGCCAGCATTCTGGGGAGTTATGGCTACACCTTC,CASILGSYGYTF
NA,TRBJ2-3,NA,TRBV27,TGTGCCAGCAGTAGTCCGGGAAATACGCAGTATTTT,CASSSPGNTQYF
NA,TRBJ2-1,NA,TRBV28,TGTGCCACCGCGGGGGCCCCTCTTAACAATGAGCAGTTCTTC,CATAGAPLNNEQFF
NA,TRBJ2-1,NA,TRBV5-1,TGCGCCAGCAGCTTAGATGGGGGCGGTGAGCAGTTCTTC,CASSLDGGGEQFF
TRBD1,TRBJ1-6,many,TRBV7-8,TGTGCCAGCAGCTTGACAGGGGAAGGCAATTCACCCCTCCACTTT,CASSLTGEGNSPLHF
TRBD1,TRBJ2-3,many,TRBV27,TGTGCCAGCAGCACCCCGACAGGGCGCCCTAACACAGATACGCAGTATTTT,CASSTPTGRPNTDTQYF
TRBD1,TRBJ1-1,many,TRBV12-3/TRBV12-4,TGTGCCAGCAGTTCGCAGGGGGCCGGGAACACTGAAGCTTTCTTT,CASSSQGAGNTEAFF
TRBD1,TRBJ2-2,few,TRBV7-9,TGTGCCAGCAGCTCGAGGACAGGCACCGGGGAGCTGTTTTTT,CASSSRTGTGELFF
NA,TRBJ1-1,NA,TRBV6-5,TGTGCCAGCAGTCACGGGGGGGGTATGAACACTGAAGCTTTCTTT,CASSHGGGMNTEAFF
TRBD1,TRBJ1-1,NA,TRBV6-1,TGTGCCAGCAGTGGGATACAGGGGGCAGGCACTGAAGCTTTCTTT,CASSGIQGAGTEAFF
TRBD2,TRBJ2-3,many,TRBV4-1,TGCGCCAGCAGCCAAGATAGCGGGGGGGCCTGGGATACGCAGTATTTT,CASSQDSGGAWDTQYF
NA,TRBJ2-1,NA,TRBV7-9,TGTGCCAGCAGCTCCCGGTGGTTGGGACGGGATTACTATGAGCAGTTCTTC,CASSSRWLGRDYYEQFF
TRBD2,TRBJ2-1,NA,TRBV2,TGTGCCAGCGTCTCCGGGACTAGCAGGGGGAATGAGCAGTTCTTC,CASVSGTSRGNEQFF
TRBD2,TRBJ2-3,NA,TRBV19,TGTGCCAGTAGTCTTACTAGCGGGCGCACAGATACGCAGTATTTT,CASSLTSGRTDTQYF
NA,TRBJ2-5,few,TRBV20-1,TGCAGTGCCCCAGGGGGGATTCAAGAGACCCAGTACTTC,CSAPGGIQETQYF
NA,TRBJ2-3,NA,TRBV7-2,TGTGCCAGCAGTCACAACACAGATACGCAGTATTTT,CASSHNTDTQYF
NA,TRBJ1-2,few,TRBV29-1,TGCAGCGTCCCAAAGAAGTCGGGCAGTAACTATGGCTACACCTTC,CSVPKKSGSNYGYTF
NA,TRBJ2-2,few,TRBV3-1,TGTGCCAGCAGCCAAGATTGGGGAATCCCCGGGGAGCTGTTTTTT,CASSQDWGIPGELFF
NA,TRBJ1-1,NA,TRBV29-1,TGCAGCGTTGTTCGGGACGGATACATGAACACTGAAGCTTTCTTT,CSVVRDGYMNTEAFF
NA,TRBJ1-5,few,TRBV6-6,TGTGCCAGCAGTTTCGGCCGGGTTGGCGGGCAGCCCCAGCATTTT,CASSFGRVGGQPQHF
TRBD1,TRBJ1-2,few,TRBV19,TGTGCCACTATCTCGGGACAGTATGGCTACACCTTC,CATISGQYGYTF
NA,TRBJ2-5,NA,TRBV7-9,TGTGCCAGCAGCTTCGCCCTATTCCAGCAAGAGACCCAGTACTTC,CASSFALFQQETQYF